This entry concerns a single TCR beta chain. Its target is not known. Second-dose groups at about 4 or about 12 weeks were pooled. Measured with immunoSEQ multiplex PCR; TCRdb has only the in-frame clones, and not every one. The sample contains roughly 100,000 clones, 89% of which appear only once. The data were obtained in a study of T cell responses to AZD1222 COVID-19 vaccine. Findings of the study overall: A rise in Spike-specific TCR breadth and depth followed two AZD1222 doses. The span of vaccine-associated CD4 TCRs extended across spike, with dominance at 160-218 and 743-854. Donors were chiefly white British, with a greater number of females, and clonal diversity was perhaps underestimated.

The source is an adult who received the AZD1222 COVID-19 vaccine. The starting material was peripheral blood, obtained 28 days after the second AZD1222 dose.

The CDR3 reads CASSPGFVAGNTIYF. The CDR3 coding sequence is TGTGCCAGCAGCCCGGGTTTTGTAGCTGGAAACACCATATATTTT. The J gene is TRBJ1-3, the V gene TRBV5-6; D not certain. The germline V and J ends were trimmed by 4 bases and 2 bases, with 13 bases remaining between them. Germline V CDR1 and CDR2: SGHDT, YYEEEE. The CDR3 consists of 15 residues.